The 11 T cell receptor beta chains below were found in one sample sequenced in a study of blood T cell repertoires in COVID-19. Data came from immunoSEQ multiplex PCR; TCRdb stores just in-frame clones and leaves some out. The table shows 250,000 to 300,000 clones, with 70% to 90% occurring only once. Material: peripheral blood. These receptor sequences come from a man younger than 35 with active or convalescent COVID-19.

V and J are TRBV29-1 and TRBJ1-4; 8 bases align to TRBD1. V shed 6 bases, J shed 5 bases, and the junction held 8 bases outside the gene matches. The CDR3 loop spans 14 amino acids. Germline loops: CDR1 SQVTM, CDR2 ANQGSEA. The CDR3, as DNA: TGCAGCGTGGGACCTACAGGGGGGAATGAAAAACTGTTTTTT. Protein sequence: CSVGPTGGNEKLFF.

This clone was counted once. The chain is built from TRBV7-9 and TRBJ1-4; the D gene is possibly TRBD1 (5 bases). The CDR3 sequence is 13 residues long. Germline CDR1 SEHNR, CDR2 FQNEAQ (reference sequence). The V gene lost 2 bases and the J gene lost 7 bases, with 8 bases spanning the gap. CDR3 coding DNA: TGTGCCAGCAGCTTATCAGGGTCTGAAAAACTGTTTTTT. This codes for CASSLSGSEKLFF.

This clone turned up a few times. V and J are TRBV6-5 and TRBJ2-7, with D perhaps matching TRBD2 (6 bases). The CDR3 length is 13 residues. Germline V gene data show CDR1 as MNHEY and CDR2 as SVGAGI. Trimming took off 4 bases at V and 9 bases at J, with 16 bases between the two ends. The CDR3 nucleotides are TGTGCCAGCAGTTCCGATCCCCCGGAGGGGCAGTACTTC. Its protein product is CASSSDPPEGQYF.

The chain has TRBV29-1 and TRBJ2-7, with 8 bases identical to TRBD1. The V gene's germline CDR1 is SQVTM and CDR2 ANQGSEA. This CDR3 has 15 amino acids. Trimming removed 1 base from V and 3 bases from J; junction bases left unmatched: 8. The DNA for the CDR3 is TGCAGCGTTGAAGCTCTGACAGGGGAAGTCTACGAGCAGTACTTC. Translation: CSVEALTGEVYEQYF.

The V gene is TRBV9, the J gene TRBJ2-1; perhaps TRBD2 as D (5 bases). V lost 0 bases, J lost 4 bases, and 8 bases lay in between. CDR1 is SGDLS and CDR2 is YYNGEE in the germline V gene. CDR3 length: 14 residues. CDR3 amino acids: CASSVVSEYNEQFF. The DNA for the CDR3 is TGTGCCAGCAGCGTAGTTAGCGAATACAATGAGCAGTTCTTC.

The chain carries TRBV28 and TRBJ1-3; D is uncertain. V was shortened by 3 bases and J by 1 base, with 7 bases between the two germline ends. The CDR3 has 14 residues. CDR1 MDHEN and CDR2 SYDVKM come from the germline V gene. CDR3 nucleotide sequence: TGTGCCAGCAGTTTGGCGGGATCTGGAAACACCATATATTTT. This sequence encodes CASSLAGSGNTIYF.

The chain carries TRBV6-5 and TRBJ2-7, with 9 bases aligning to TRBD1. The length of the CDR3 is 14 residues. Germline CDR1 reads MNHEY; CDR2 reads SVGAGI. The V segment lost 6 bases and the J segment 5 bases; nucleotides outside the gene matches: 8. The CDR3 here is CASSLGTGRNEQYF. As DNA, the CDR3 is TGTGCCAGCAGCCTCGGGACAGGGAGGAACGAGCAGTACTTC.

The genes are TRBV5-4 and TRBJ2-2, with TRBD1 identical over 9 bases. The V gene's germline CDR1 is SGHNT and CDR2 YYREEE (reference sequence). Trimming cost V 4 bases and J 6 bases; bases outside gene matches: 10. The CDR3 covers 16 residues. The CDR3: CASSQIPGQGPGELFF. In DNA form, the CDR3 reads TGTGCCAGCAGCCAGATTCCGGGACAGGGCCCCGGGGAGCTGTTTTTT.

The V gene is TRBV7-2, the J gene TRBJ2-7; a possible D gene is TRBD2 (5 bases). This CDR3 contains 14 residues. Germline V gene sequence: CDR1 SGHTA, CDR2 FQGNSA. Trimming left V 2 bases short and J 4 bases short, with 12 bases between. The CDR3: CASSLTPGVYEQYF. CDR3 nucleotide sequence: TGTGCCAGCAGCTTAACTCCCGGGGTATACGAGCAGTACTTC.

The rearrangement uses TRBV6-7 and TRBJ2-7, with TRBD1 identical over 9 bases. TRBV6-7 is an open reading frame whose function is uncertain. The CDR3 consists of 15 residues. V lost 4 bases to trimming and J lost 5 bases; unmatched junction nucleotides: 9. CDR3 sequence reads: CASSCRDRVRNEQYF. For the CDR3, the DNA is TGTGCCAGCAGTTGCCGGGACAGGGTCAGAAACGAGCAGTACTTC.

This clone was seen once. This rearrangement joins TRBV7-9 to TRBJ2-5; D is perhaps TRBD1 (5 bases). Trimming pared 1 base from V and 2 bases from J, leaving 11 bases between. In germline, CDR1 is SEHNR, CDR2 FQNEAQ (reference sequence). There are 15 residues in the CDR3. The CDR3 loop is CASSLGRAGQETQYF. The CDR3 coding sequence is TGTGCCAGCAGCTTAGGAAGAGCAGGGCAAGAGACCCAGTACTTC.